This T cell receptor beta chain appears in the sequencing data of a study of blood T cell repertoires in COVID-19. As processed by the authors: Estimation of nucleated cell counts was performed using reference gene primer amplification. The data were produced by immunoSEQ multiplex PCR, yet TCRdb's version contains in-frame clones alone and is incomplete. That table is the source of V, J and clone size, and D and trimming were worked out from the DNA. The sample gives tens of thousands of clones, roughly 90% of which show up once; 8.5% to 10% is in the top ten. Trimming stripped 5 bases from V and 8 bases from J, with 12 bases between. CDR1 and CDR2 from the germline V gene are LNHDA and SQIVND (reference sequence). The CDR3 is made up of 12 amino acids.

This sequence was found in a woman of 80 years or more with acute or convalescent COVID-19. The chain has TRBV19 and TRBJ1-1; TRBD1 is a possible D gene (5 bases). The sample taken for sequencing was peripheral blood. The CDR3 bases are TGTGCCAGTAGTTTCACGCAGGGCGAAGCTTTCTTT. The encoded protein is CASSFTQGEAFF. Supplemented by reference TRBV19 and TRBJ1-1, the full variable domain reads DGGITQSPKYLFRKEGQNVTLSCEQNLNHDAMYWYRQDPGQGLRLIYYSQIVNDFQKGDIAEGYSVSREKKESFPLTVTSAQKNPTAFYLCASSFTQGEAFFGQGTRLTVV.